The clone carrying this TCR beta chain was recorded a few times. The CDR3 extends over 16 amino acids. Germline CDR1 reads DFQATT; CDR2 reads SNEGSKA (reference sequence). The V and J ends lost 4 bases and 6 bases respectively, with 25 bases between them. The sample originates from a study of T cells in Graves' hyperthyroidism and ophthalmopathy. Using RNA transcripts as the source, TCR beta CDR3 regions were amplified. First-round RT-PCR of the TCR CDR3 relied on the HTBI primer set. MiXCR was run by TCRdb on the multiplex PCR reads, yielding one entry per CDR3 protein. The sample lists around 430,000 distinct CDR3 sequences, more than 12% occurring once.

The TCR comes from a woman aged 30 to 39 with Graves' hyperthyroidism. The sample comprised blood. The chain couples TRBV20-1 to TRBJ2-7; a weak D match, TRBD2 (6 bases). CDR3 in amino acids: CSATRLGNGRLGEQYF. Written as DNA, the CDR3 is TGCAGTGCTACCAGGTTGGGGAACGGGAGACTAGGCGAGCAGTACTTC.